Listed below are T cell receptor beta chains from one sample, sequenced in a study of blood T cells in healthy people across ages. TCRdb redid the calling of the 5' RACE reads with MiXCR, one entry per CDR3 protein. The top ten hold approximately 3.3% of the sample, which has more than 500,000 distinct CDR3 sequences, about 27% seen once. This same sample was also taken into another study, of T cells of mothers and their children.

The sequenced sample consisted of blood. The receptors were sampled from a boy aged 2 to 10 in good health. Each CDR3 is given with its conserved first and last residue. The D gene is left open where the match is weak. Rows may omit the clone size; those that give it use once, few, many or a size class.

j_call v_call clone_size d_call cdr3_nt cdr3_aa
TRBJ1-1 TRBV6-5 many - TGTGCCAGCAGTTACTCTCTGGGAGGGGGGAGCACTGAAGCTTTCTTT CASSYSLGGGSTEAFF
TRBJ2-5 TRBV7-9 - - TGTGCCAGCAGCTCCCGGAAACAAGGACCCCAAGAGACCCAGTACTTC CASSSRKQGPQETQYF
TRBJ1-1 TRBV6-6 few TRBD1 TGTGCCAGCACCCTAGGGTCGGGACAGGGGCTCACTGAAGCTTTCTTT CASTLGSGQGLTEAFF
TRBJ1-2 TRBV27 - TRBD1 TGTGCCAGCAGGAGCACCGGGACAGACTATGGCTACACCTTC CASRSTGTDYGYTF
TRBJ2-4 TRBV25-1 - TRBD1 TGTGCCAGCAGTGAAGTCGAGACAGGGGGAGCGGTTGCCAAAAACATTCAGTACTTC CASSEVETGGAVAKNIQYF
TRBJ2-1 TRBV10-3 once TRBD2 TGTGCCAGCAGCGGGACCAAGGGGAACAATGAGCAGTTCTTC CASSGTKGNNEQFF
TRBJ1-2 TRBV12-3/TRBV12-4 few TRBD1 TGTGCCAGCAGTTTCGGACAGGGAAGATTCTTAAAGGATGGCTACACCTTC CASSFGQGRFLKDGYTF
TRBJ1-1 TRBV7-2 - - TGTGCCAGCAGCTTAGGCTGTAACACTGAAGCTTTCTTT CASSLGCNTEAFF
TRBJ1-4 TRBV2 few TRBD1 TGTGCCAGCATGGGGAGGACAGGGTCGAATGAAAAACTGTTTTTT CASMGRTGSNEKLFF
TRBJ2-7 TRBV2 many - TGTGCCGGCTCTCCTTCCGGACACTCCTACGAGCAGTACTTC CAGSPSGHSYEQYF
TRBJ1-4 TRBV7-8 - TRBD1 TGTGCCAGCAGCTTGGACAGGGAAGGGATTTCAACTAATGAAAAACTGTTTTTT CASSLDREGISTNEKLFF
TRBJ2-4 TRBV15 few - TGTGCCACCAGCATTCAATCCGGGACAAACATTCAGTACTTC CATSIQSGTNIQYF
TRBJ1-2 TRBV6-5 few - TGTGCCAGCAGCCCCACCCCGTTAGAGAGCTACACCTTC CASSPTPLESYTF
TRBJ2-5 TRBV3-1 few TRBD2 TGTGCCAGCAGCCAAACTAGCGGTGGGTTAGAGACCCAGTACTTC CASSQTSGGLETQYF
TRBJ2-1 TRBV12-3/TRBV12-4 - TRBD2 TGTGCCAGCAAACTTAGCGGGAGTTCCCATGAGCAGTTCTTC CASKLSGSSHEQFF
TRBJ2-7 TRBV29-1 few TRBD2 TGCAGCGTTGAAGGTGGACTAGCGGGAGACCCTTACGAGCAGTACTTC CSVEGGLAGDPYEQYF
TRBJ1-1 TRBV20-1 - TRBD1 TGCAGCGCCCGACGGGACAGGGTCACTGAAGCTTTCTTT CSARRDRVTEAFF
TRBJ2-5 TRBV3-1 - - TGTGCCAGCAGCCAAGATACGACCCCCCAATCTACCCAGTACTTC CASSQDTTPQSTQYF
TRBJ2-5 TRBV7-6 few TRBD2 TGTGCCAGCAGCTCCACCACACTAGCGGGGTCGGAGACCCAGTACTTC CASSSTTLAGSETQYF
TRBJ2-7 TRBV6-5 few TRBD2 TGTGCCAGCAGACCTCCTGGCGGGAGATACGAGCAGTACTTC CASRPPGGRYEQYF
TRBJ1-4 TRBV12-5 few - TGTGCTAGTGGTTTGAGGGGGACTGAGGAAAAACTGTTTTTT CASGLRGTEEKLFF
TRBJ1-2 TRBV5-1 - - TGCGCCAGCAGCTTGGATCGCAGGGGCTATGGCTACACCTTC CASSLDRRGYGYTF
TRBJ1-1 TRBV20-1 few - TGCAGTGCTAGTATTGGCAGCGAAGCTTTCTTT CSASIGSEAFF
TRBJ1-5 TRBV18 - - TGTGCCAGCTCAGCAGGGTATAATCAGCCCCAGCATTTT CASSAGYNQPQHF
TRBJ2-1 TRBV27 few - TGTGCCAGTAACAATGAGCAGTTCTTC CASNNEQFF
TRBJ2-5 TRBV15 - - TGTGCCACCAGCAGGGAAAGAGACGAGACCCAGTACTTC CATSRERDETQYF
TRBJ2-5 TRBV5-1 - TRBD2 TGCGCCAGCAGCTGGGGGAGGGGCCAAGAGACCCAGTACTTC CASSWGRGQETQYF
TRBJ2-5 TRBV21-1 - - TGTGCCAGCGGCAAGGACAGGGTGGGAGAGACCCAGTACTTC CASGKDRVGETQYF
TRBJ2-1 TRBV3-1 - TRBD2 TGTGCCAGCAGCCAAGGAGAGATGTCTAGCGGGCTACTGGGTGAGCAGTTCTTC CASSQGEMSSGLLGEQFF
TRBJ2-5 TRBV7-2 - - TGTGCCAGCAGCCCCGGGACTGGTCTCATGGAGACCCGGTACTTC CASSPGTGLMETRYF
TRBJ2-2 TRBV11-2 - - TGTGCCAGCAGCTTAGATTATGGGTGGCACACCGGGGAGCTGTTTTTT CASSLDYGWHTGELFF
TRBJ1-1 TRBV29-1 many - TGCAGCGTTGAAGATCGGGCAGCCGGGCGAGCTTTCTTT CSVEDRAAGRAFF
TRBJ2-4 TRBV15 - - TGTGCCACCAGCAGCCTGACACTAGCCAAAAACATTCAGTACTTC CATSSLTLAKNIQYF
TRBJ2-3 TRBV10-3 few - TGTGCCATCAGTGACAGGGTTGGGACAGATACGCAGTATTTT CAISDRVGTDTQYF
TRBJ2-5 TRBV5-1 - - TGCGCCAGCAGCTTGTTGGGCACCCAGTGGAGTCAAGAGACCCAGTACTTC CASSLLGTQWSQETQYF
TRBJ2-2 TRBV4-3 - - TGCGCCAGCAGCCAAGATCACGGACACGGGGAGCTGTTTTTT CASSQDHGHGELFF
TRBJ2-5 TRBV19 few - TGTGCCAGTAGTACACAAGGAATGGAGACCCAGTACTTC CASSTQGMETQYF
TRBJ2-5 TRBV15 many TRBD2 TGTGCCACCAGCGCACTAGCGGAAGGGGGGGAGACCCAGTACTTC CATSALAEGGETQYF
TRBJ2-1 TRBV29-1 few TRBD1 TGCAGCGTTGAAGTTAGGACAGGGGGCGGTGAGCAGTTCTTC CSVEVRTGGGEQFF
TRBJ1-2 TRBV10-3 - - TGTGCCATCAGTGAGGGGGGCGAGAACTATGGCTACACCTTC CAISEGGENYGYTF
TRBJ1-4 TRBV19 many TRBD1 TGTGCCACAGGGACAGGGCAATATGAAAAACTGTTTTTT CATGTGQYEKLFF
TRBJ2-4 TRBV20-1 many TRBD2 TGCAGTGCCGCCGGGACTAGCGGGAACATTCAGTACTTC CSAAGTSGNIQYF
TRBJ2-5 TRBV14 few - TGTGCCAGCAGCCAAGATCGCAGGGGCCCAGAGACCCAGTACTTC CASSQDRRGPETQYF
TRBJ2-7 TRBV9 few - TGTGCCAGCAGCGTAGGTGTAGGGGGGGACTACGAGCAGTACTTC CASSVGVGGDYEQYF
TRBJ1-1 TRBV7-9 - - TGTGCCAGCAGAACCCAGGGTGAAGCTTTCTTT CASRTQGEAFF
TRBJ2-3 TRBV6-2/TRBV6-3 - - TGTGCCAGCAGTTACTCTGGCACAATCGATACGCAGTATTTT CASSYSGTIDTQYF
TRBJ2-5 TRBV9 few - TGTGCCAGCGGAGCAGAGGGGGAGACCCAGTACTTC CASGAEGETQYF
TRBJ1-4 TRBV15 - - TGTGCCACCAGCGGGATCAGGGGAGGCCTCAATGAAAAACTGTTTTTT CATSGIRGGLNEKLFF
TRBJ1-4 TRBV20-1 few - TGCAGTGCTTTACAGGGAAGGGATGAAAAACTGTTTTTT CSALQGRDEKLFF
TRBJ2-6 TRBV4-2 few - TGTGCCACCGGCTCCGAAGGGTCTGGGGCCAACGTCCTGACTTTC CATGSEGSGANVLTF